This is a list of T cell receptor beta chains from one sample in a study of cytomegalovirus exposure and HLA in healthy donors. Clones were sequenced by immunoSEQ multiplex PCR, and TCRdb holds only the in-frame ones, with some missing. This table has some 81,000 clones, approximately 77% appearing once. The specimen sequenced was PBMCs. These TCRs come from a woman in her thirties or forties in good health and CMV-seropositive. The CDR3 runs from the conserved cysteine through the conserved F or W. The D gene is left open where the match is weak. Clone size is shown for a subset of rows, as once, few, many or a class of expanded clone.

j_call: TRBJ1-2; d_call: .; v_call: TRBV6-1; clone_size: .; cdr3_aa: CASSEAEGGFYGYTF; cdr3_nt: TGTGCCAGCAGTGAAGCCGAGGGAGGATTCTATGGCTACACCTTC
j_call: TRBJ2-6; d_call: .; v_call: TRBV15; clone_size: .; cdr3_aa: CATSRGSQGSAGANVLTF; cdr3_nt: TGTGCCACCAGCAGAGGTAGCCAGGGATCAGCCGGGGCCAACGTCCTGACTTTC
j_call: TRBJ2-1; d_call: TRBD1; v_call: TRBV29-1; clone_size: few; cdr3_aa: CSVERTGTGQFF; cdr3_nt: TGCAGCGTTGAGAGAACCGGGACAGGGCAGTTCTTC
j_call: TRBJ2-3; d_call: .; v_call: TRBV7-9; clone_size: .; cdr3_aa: CASSKLGRDTQYF; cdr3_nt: TGTGCCAGCAGCAAACTAGGGCGGGATACGCAGTATTTT
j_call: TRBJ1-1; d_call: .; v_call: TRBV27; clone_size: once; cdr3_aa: CASSPNRDGTEAFF; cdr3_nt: TGTGCCAGCAGTCCCAACAGGGACGGCACTGAAGCTTTCTTT
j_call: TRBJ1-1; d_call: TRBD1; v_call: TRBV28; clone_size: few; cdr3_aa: CASRGQGAEAFF; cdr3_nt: TGTGCCAGCAGGGGACAGGGGGCTGAAGCTTTCTTT
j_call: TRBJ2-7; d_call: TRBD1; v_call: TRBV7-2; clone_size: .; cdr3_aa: CASSLGGRGFVGEQYF; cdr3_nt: TGTGCCAGCAGCTTAGGAGGCAGGGGGTTTGTTGGCGAGCAGTACTTC
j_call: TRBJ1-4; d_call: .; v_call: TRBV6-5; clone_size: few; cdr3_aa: CASSYRAGLNGEKLFF; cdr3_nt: TGTGCCAGCAGTTACAGGGCGGGTTTGAATGGTGAAAAACTGTTTTTT
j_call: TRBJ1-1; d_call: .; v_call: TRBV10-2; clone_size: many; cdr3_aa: CASIGYTEAFF; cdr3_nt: TGCGCCAGCATCGGGTACACTGAAGCTTTCTTT
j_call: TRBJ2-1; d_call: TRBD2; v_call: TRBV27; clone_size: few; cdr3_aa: CASSLGTSGHNEQFF; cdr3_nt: TGTGCCAGCAGTTTAGGCACTAGCGGCCACAATGAGCAGTTCTTC
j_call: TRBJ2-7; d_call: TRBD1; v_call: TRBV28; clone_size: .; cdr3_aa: CASSFATGGFDSYEQYF; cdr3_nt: TGTGCCAGCAGTTTCGCTACAGGGGGCTTCGACTCCTACGAGCAGTACTTC
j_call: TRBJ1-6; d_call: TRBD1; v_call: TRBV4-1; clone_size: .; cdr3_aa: CASSLQFRGRGGSPLHF; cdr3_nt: TGCGCCAGCAGCCTTCAGTTCAGGGGGCGCGGAGGTTCACCCCTCCACTTT
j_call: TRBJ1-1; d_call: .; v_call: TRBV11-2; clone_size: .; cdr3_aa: CASSSGVSSTKTEAFF; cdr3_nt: TGTGCCAGCAGCTCAGGGGTCAGTAGCACGAAGACTGAAGCTTTCTTT
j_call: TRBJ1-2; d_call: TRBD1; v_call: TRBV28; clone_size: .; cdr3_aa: CASSSSDRAGANYGYTF; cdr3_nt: TGTGCCAGCAGTTCCTCGGACAGGGCCGGAGCTAACTATGGCTACACCTTC
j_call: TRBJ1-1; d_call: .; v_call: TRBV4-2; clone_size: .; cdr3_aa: CASSQGLDTEAFF; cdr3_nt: TGTGCCAGCAGCCAGGGTCTAGACACTGAAGCTTTCTTT
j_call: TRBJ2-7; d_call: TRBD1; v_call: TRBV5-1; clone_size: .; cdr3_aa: CASRTWTGGEIDEQYF; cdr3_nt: TGCGCCAGCAGAACCTGGACAGGGGGCGAAATCGACGAGCAGTACTTC
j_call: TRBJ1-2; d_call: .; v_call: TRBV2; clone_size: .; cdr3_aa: CASSDTGDGYTF; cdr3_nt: TGTGCCAGCAGTGACACGGGGGATGGCTACACCTTC
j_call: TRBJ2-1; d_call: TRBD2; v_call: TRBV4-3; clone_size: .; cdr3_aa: CASSLWTSHNEQFF; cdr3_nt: TGCGCCAGCAGCCTATGGACTAGTCACAATGAGCAGTTCTTC
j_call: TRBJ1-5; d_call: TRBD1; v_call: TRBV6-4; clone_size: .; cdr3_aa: CASTILRQGYCQPQHF; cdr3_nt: TGTGCCAGCACCATCCTCCGACAGGGGTATTGTCAGCCCCAGCATTTT
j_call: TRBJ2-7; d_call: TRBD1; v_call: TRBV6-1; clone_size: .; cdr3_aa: CAASRTGGTYEQYF; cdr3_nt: TGTGCAGCCAGCCGGACAGGGGGAACCTACGAGCAGTACTTC
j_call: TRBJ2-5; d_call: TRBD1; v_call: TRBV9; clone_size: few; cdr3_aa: CASSNLRGQGKETQYF; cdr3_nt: TGTGCCAGCAGCAACCTTAGGGGACAGGGTAAAGAGACCCAGTACTTC
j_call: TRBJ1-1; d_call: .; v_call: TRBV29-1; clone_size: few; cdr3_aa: CSVIGYRSTEAFF; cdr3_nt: TGCAGCGTTATTGGATATCGGAGCACTGAAGCTTTCTTT
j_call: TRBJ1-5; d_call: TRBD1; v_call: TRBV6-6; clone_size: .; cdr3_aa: CASSDPTGPRQPQHF; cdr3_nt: TGTGCCAGCAGTGACCCGACAGGGCCCAGACAGCCCCAGCATTTT
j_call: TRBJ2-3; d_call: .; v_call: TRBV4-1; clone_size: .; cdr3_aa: CASSQGLYAGDTQYF; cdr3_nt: TGCGCCAGCAGCCAAGGGTTATACGCTGGAGACACGCAGTATTTT
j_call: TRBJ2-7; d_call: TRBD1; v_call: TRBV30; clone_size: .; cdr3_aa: CAWGKPGQGARYEQYF; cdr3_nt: TGTGCCTGGGGGAAACCTGGACAGGGGGCGCGTTACGAGCAGTACTTC
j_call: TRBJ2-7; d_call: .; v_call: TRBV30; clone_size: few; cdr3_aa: CARGGSSYEQYF; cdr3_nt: TGTGCTAGGGGCGGCTCCTCCTACGAGCAGTACTTC
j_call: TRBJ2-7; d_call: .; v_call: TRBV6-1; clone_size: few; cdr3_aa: CASSGDLGQRGEQYF; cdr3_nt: TGTGCCAGCAGTGGGGACTTGGGACAGAGGGGCGAGCAGTACTTC
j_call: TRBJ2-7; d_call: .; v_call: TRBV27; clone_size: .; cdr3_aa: CASSPSGVHPYEQYF; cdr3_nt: TGTGCCAGCAGTCCCTCCGGGGTACACCCTTACGAGCAGTACTTC
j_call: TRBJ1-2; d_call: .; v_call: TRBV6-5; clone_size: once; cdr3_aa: CASSYSELNYGYTF; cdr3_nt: TGTGCCAGCAGTTACTCGGAGCTGAACTATGGCTACACCTTC
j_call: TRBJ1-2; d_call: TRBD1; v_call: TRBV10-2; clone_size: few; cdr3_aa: CASLQGIGGYTF; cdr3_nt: TGCGCCAGCCTACAGGGGATAGGGGGCTACACCTTC
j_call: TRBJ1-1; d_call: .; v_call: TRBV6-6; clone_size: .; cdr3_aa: CASSAQGREAFF; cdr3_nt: TGTGCCAGCAGTGCCCAGGGTAGGGAAGCTTTCTTT
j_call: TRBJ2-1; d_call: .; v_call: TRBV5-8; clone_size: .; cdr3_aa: CASEGVRYNEQFF; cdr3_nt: TGTGCCAGCGAGGGAGTAAGGTACAATGAGCAGTTCTTC
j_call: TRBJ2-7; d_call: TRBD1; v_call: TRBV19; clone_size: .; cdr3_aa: CASTTGQYYEQYF; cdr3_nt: TGTGCCAGTACCACGGGACAGTACTACGAGCAGTACTTC
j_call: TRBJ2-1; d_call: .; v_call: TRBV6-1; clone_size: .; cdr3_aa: CASSAVGIGDEQFF; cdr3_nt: TGTGCCAGCAGTGCGGTTGGGATCGGGGATGAGCAGTTCTTC
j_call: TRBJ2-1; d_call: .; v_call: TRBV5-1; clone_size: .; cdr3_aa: CASSLQGFNEQFF; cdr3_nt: TGCGCCAGCAGCTTGCAGGGTTTCAATGAGCAGTTCTTC
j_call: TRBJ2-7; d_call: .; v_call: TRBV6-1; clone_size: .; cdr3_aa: CASSETDRSSYEQYF; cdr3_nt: TGTGCCAGCAGTGAAACGGACAGAAGCTCCTACGAGCAGTACTTC
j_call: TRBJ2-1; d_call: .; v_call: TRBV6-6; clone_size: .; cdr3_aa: CASSNAESSYNEQFF; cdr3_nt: TGTGCCAGCAGTAATGCAGAATCCTCCTACAATGAGCAGTTCTTC
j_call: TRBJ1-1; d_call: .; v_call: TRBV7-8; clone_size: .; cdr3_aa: CASSLVRGGSMNTEAFF; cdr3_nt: TGTGCCAGCAGCTTAGTTAGGGGGGGGAGCATGAACACTGAAGCTTTCTTT
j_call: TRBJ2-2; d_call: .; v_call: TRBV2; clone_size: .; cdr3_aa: CASTRVAVTGELFF; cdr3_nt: TGTGCCAGCACGAGGGTAGCGGTAACCGGGGAGCTGTTTTTT
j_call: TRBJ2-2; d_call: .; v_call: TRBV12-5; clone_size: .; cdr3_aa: CASGLALPTGELFF; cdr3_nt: TGTGCTAGTGGTTTAGCGCTTCCGACCGGGGAGCTGTTTTTT
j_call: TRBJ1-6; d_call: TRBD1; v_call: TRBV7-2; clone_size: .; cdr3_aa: CASSTDRDSPLHF; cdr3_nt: TGTGCCAGCAGCACCGACAGGGATTCACCCCTCCACTTT